Shown below are 8 T cell receptor beta chains from a single sample sequenced in a study of T cells expressing NK-cell markers. TCRdb reprocessed the 5' RACE reads, with one entry per CDR3 protein and no DNA. The table for this sample gives 350,000 to 450,000 distinct CDR3 sequences. Sequenced: blood T cells: a sorted CD56 or NKG2C T cell subset, CD4+ or CD8+ T cells, or bulk PBMC T cells (not recorded which). Receptor source: a man aged 18-70 years in good health.

The V call is TRBV28, the J call TRBJ1-1. The V gene's germline CDR1 is MDHEN and CDR2 SYDVKM. The CDR3 is 14 residues long. The CDR3: CASSRLSRNTEAFF.

The chain links TRBV12-3 or TRBV12-4 to TRBJ2-7; TCRdb returns TRBD1, unconfirmable since there is no DNA. The length of the CDR3 is 17 residues. The CDR3: CASSLAGLGQGTHEQYF.

The V gene is TRBV14, the J gene TRBJ2-1; TCRdb outputs TRBD1, but without DNA this stays unchecked. Germline values: CDR1 SGHDN, CDR2 FVKESK. The CDR3 is 16 residues long. The CDR3 region is CASSQPTGGTTNEQFF.

The gene calls are TRBV7-9 and TRBJ2-1; the TCRdb call, TRBD1, lacks DNA for checking. The length of the CDR3 is 14 residues. CDR1 and CDR2 (germline): SEHNR, FQNEAQ (reference sequence). The CDR3 protein is CASSLRQGVHEQFF.

The rearrangement uses TRBV6-1 and TRBJ1-2; TCRdb returns TRBD1, unconfirmable since there is no DNA. Looked up from germline, CDR1 is MNHNS and CDR2 is SASEGT. The CDR3 has 15 residues. CDR3 loop: CASSENPGGAGGYTF.

The genes are TRBV20-1 and TRBJ2-7; the TCRdb call, TRBD1, lacks DNA for checking. Per the germline V gene, CDR1 is DFQATT and CDR2 is SNEGSKA (reference sequence). The CDR3 has 14 residues. The chain's CDR3 is CSAALPGTVNEQYF.

V and J are TRBV29-1 and TRBJ1-1. This CDR3 has 11 amino acids. Germline values: CDR1 SQVTM, CDR2 ANQGSEA. The CDR3 loop reads CSAQRNTEAFF.

The chain carries TRBV5-1 and TRBJ1-4. Germline V lookup: CDR1 SGHRS, CDR2 YFSETQ. This CDR3 region has 13 residues. The CDR3 sequence: CASRYQGGEKLFF.